Following are 9 T cell receptor beta chains from one sample sequenced in a study of blood T cell repertoires in COVID-19. This table comes from immunoSEQ multiplex PCR, and its TCRdb copy is limited to in-frame clones, with some not included. The repertoire holds approximately 77,000 clones, with over 85% as singletons. The specimen sequenced was peripheral blood. The source of these receptors is a man in his fifties with active COVID-19.

The rearrangement joins TRBV7-8 to TRBJ1-4, with no clear D. The length of the CDR3 is 18 residues. V lost 5 bases, J lost 0 bases, and 19 bases lay in between. Germline V lookup: CDR1 SGHVS, CDR2 FQNEAQ. The CDR3 region is CASSPLLGAEPTNEKLFF. Written as DNA, the CDR3 is TGTGCCAGCAGCCCATTGTTGGGAGCCGAGCCAACTAATGAAAAACTGTTTTTT.

The chain joins TRBV10-3 to TRBJ2-1; 8 positions agree with TRBD2. The trim removed 4 bases at V and 7 bases at J, leaving 9 bases unmatched. The CDR3 spans 15 residues. Germline CDR1 ENHRY, CDR2 SYGVKD. Here the CDR3 DNA reads TGTGCCATCAGTGCCGGAAGCGGGAGTCGTAATGAGCAGTTCTTC. This gives the protein CAISAGSGSRNEQFF.

The J gene is TRBJ1-1, the V gene TRBV7-8, with D tentatively TRBD1 (5 bases). In germline, CDR1 is SGHVS, CDR2 FQNEAQ. CDR3 size: 18 residues. Between the trimmed V and J ends, which lost 2 bases and 0 bases, there was a span of 19 bases. The CDR3 DNA reads TGTGCCAGCAGCTTATTGGCCCTAGGGAGGGGTGTGAACACTGAAGCTTTCTTT. It translates to CASSLLALGRGVNTEAFF.

The chain uses TRBV19 and TRBJ2-1, with D uncertain. CDR1 is LNHDA and CDR2 is SQIVND in the germline V gene (reference sequence). Trimming took 3 bases from V and 2 from J, leaving 8 bases between them. CDR3 length equals 14 residues. As DNA, the CDR3 is TGTGCCAGTAGTATCCAACAGCCCTACAATGAGCAGTTCTTC. Translating gives CASSIQQPYNEQFF.

The gene calls are TRBV19 and TRBJ2-1; 9 bases are a match to TRBD2. The CDR3 has 15 amino acids. With V trimmed by 5 bases and J by 3 bases, 5 bases remained unmatched. The germline V gene has CDR1 LNHDA and CDR2 SQIVND (reference sequence). The CDR3 protein is CASSLSSGNYNEQFF. As DNA, the CDR3 is TGTGCCAGTAGTCTATCTAGCGGGAACTACAATGAGCAGTTCTTC.

A single count supports this clone. J is TRBJ2-3 and V is TRBV15; TRBD2 aligns across 7 bases. V lost 0 bases and J lost 2; bases outside the gene matches: 5. This CDR3 has 16 residues. Germline V gives CDR1 LNHNV, CDR2 YYDKDF (reference sequence). CDR3: CATSRERGYYTDTQYF. In DNA, the CDR3 is TGTGCCACCAGCAGAGAGCGGGGGTACTACACAGATACGCAGTATTTT.

V and J are TRBV6-1 and TRBJ2-1; 16 nucleotides match TRBD2. There are 19 residues in the CDR3. The J segment lost 8 bases and the V segment lost 2 bases, leaving 12 bases of the junction unmatched. Germline V lookup: CDR1 MNHNS, CDR2 SASEGT. Written as DNA, the CDR3 is TGTGCCAGCAGTGAACGCCCGGGACTAGCGGGGGGGCCTAGGCATGAGCAGTTCTTC. This sequence encodes CASSERPGLAGGPRHEQFF.

There are a few counts of this clone. The J gene is TRBJ2-1, the V gene TRBV4-2, with a weak D call TRBD2 (6 bases). The V gene's germline CDR1 is LGHNA and CDR2 YNFKEQ. The V end was cut by 1 base, the J end by 8 bases, with 12 bases between. There are 14 residues in the CDR3. The CDR3 DNA is TGTGCCAGCAGCCAAGTTTCGACTAGTCATGAGCAGTTCTTC. Encoded protein: CASSQVSTSHEQFF.

The chain recombines TRBV5-4 with TRBJ2-5, with no clear D. Looked up from germline, CDR1 is SGHNT and CDR2 is YYREEE (reference sequence). V was shortened by 3 bases and J by 7 bases, with 10 bases between the two germline ends. The length of the CDR3 is 12 residues. CDR3: CASSSATGTQYF. In nucleotides, the CDR3 is TGTGCCAGCAGCTCCGCAACCGGGACCCAGTACTTC.